This T cell receptor (beta chain) was observed in a study of CD8+CD57+ T cells in acquired aplastic anemia. Background on the study: Sorted CD4+ and CD8+ cells gave an average of 3.2 ug of DNA. Findings and limits, study-wide: Shared by patients and controls, 25 to 30 CD8+ CDR3s were abundant in patients.

For CDR3 and TCR beta VDJ profiling, genomic DNA was the template used. TCRdb used MiXCR to reprocess the reads, holding one entry per CDR3 protein. The sample lists roughly 180,000 distinct CDR3 sequences, 45% to 60% occurring once. Patients chosen for sequencing had CD8+CD57+ cells that had expanded, as shown by flow cytometry. The patients all had a severe acquired aplastic anemia diagnosis. There are a few counts of this clonotype. Its target is not known. With 3 bases clipped from V and 6 bases from J, the junction kept 4 bases outside the gene matches. Looked up from germline, CDR1 is LGHDT and CDR2 is YNNKEL (reference sequence). The CDR3 sequence is 13 residues long.

This chain connects TRBV3-1 to TRBJ2-7, with 8 bases lining up with TRBD1. This sequence was found in a human donor with aplastic anemia. Material for sequencing was sorted CD4+, CD8+, or CD8+CD57+ T cells (not recorded which) from PBMCs. CDR3 bases: TGTGCCAGCAGCCAGACAGGGGTCCTCGAGCAGTACTTC. It is translated as CASSQTGVLEQYF.